Reported below is one T cell receptor beta chain. The target antigen is unknown. The record originates from a study of long-term antiretroviral therapy in people with HIV. General study findings and limits: Diversity rose after ART but stayed below transplant donor controls.

Every donor had one or more pre-ART and two or more post-ART PBMC samples. Germline V lookup: CDR1 MGHDK, CDR2 SYGVNS. The CDR3 is 17 residues long. Trimming stripped 3 bases from V and 0 bases from J, with 15 bases between. The libraries were made with immunoSEQ v3.0 at survey level. Roughly 40,000-55,000 T-cell genomes per sample were the sequencing target. Data came from immunoSEQ multiplex PCR; TCRdb stores just in-frame clones and leaves some out. Of about 24,000 clones listed, roughly 96% are singletons. Specimen: unsorted PBMCs, collected around 5.2 years after starting antiretroviral therapy. This chain uses TRBV25-1 with TRBJ2-4; D may be TRBD1 (5 bases). The sequence came from a woman between 45 and 60 years old with HIV. The CDR3 loop is CASSDLRQTLAKNIQYF. CDR3 in DNA: TGTGCCAGCAGTGATCTTCGACAGACACTAGCCAAAAACATTCAGTACTTC.